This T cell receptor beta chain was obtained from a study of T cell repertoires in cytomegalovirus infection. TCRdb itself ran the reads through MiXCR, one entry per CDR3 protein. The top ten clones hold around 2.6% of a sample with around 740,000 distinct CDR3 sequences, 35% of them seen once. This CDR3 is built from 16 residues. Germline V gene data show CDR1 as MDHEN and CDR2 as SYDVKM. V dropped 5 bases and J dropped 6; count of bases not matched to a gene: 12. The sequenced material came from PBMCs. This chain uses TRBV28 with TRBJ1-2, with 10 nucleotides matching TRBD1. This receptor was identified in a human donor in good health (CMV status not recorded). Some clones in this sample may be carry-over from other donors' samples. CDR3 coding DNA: TGTGCCAGCAGTCCTTACCTGACAGGGGGCGGAAATGGCTACACCTTC. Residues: CASSPYLTGGGNGYTF.